This T cell receptor beta chain was captured by sequencing in a study of monozygotic twins with inflammatory bowel disease. The CDR3 is 14 amino acids. Germline values: CDR1 PRHDT, CDR2 FYEKMQ (reference sequence). Total RNA, at about 3,800 ng, went into every TCR library. No DNA is given; TCRdb re-called the 5' RACE reads and lists each CDR3 protein once. This sample's table reports approximately 300,000 distinct CDR3 sequences. This TCR derives from a human donor with ulcerative colitis or Crohn's disease, or a healthy co-twin of an affected twin (not recorded which). The chain employs TRBV13 and TRBJ1-2; TCRdb lists TRBD1, though no DNA is available to test this call. The sequenced sample consisted of blood. The CDR3 spells CASTSGGQGGGYTF. Variable domain in full (rest from reference TRBV13 and TRBJ1-2): AAGVIQSPRHLIKEKRETATLKCYPIPRHDTVYWYQQGPGQDPQFLISFYEKMQSDKGSIPDRFSAQQFSDYHSELNMSSLELGDSALYFCASTSGGQGGGYTFGSGTRLTVV.